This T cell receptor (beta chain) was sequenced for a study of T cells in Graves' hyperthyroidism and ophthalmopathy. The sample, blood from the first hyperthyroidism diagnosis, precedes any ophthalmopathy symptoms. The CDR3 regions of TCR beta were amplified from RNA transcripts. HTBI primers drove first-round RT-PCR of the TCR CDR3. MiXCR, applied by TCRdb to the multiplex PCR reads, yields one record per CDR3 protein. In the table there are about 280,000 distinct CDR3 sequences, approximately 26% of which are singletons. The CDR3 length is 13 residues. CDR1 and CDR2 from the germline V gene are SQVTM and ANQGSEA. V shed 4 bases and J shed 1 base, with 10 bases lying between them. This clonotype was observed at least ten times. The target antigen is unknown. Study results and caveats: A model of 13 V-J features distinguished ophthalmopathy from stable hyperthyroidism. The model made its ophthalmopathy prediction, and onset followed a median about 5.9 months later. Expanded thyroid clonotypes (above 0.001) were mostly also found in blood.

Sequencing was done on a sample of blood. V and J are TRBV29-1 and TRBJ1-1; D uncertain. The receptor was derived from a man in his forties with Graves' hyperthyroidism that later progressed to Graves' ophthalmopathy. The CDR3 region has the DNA TGCAGCGTTGTCCCGCCAACGAACACTGAAGCTTTCTTT. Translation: CSVVPPTNTEAFF.